This T cell receptor (beta chain) appears in the sequencing data of a study of immune heterogeneity within non-small cell lung tumors. The authors used about 600 ng of bulk tumor genomic DNA per sample as template. Doctors removed several biopsies from each primary tumor during surgery, keeping them far apart. These patients got curative surgery after being newly diagnosed with untreated non-small cell lung cancer. This clonotype counts as medium-sized (0.01 to 0.1%). From germline, CDR1 is DFQATT and CDR2 SNEGSKA (reference sequence). With 3 bases removed from V and 5 bases from J, the gap between germline ends came to 15 bases. This CDR3 has 14 amino acids. The TCR beta CDR3 region underwent multiplex PCR amplification with 32 V and 13 J primers. Using its own MiXCR run on the multiplex PCR reads, TCRdb lists one record per CDR3 protein. The sample holds some 5,000 distinct CDR3 sequences, around 35% seen once.

Sequencing was carried out using lung tumor tissue. The chain recombines TRBV20-1 with TRBJ2-3; no firm D call. The TCR sequence derives from a woman aged 45-65 years with non-small cell lung cancer. As DNA, the CDR3 is TGCAGTGCTAGTATAGGCTTTAGTGGAGATACGCAGTATTTT. Translation: CSASIGFSGDTQYF.